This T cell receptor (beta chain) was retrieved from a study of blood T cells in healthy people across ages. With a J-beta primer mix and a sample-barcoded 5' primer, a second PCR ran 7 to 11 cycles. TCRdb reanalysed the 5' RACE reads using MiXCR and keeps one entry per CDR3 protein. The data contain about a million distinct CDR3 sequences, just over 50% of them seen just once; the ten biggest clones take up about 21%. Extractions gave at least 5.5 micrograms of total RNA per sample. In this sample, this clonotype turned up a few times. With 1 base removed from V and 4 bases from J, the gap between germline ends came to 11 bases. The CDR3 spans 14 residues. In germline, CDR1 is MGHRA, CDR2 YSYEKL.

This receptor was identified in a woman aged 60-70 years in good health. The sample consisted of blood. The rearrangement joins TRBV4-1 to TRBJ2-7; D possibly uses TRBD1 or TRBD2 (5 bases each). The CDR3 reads CASSQVLGVYEQYF. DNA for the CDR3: TGCGCCAGCAGCCAAGTCCTGGGGGTATACGAGCAGTACTTC.